The 6 T cell receptor beta chains given below trace back to one sample, sequenced in a study of blood T cell repertoires in COVID-19. Data came from immunoSEQ multiplex PCR; TCRdb stores just in-frame clones and leaves some out. The sample has some 330,000 clones, 80% to 95% seen once; the top ten hold about a fifth. Material for sequencing was PBMCs or T cells enriched from blood (not recorded which). Every receptor here comes from a woman between 25 and 40 years old who had recovered from COVID-19.

This sequence joins TRBV7-2 and TRBJ2-1; a weak D match, TRBD2 (6 bases). With 3 bases removed from V and 4 bases from J, the gap between germline ends came to 19 bases. The V gene's germline CDR1 is SGHTA and CDR2 FQGNSA. The CDR3 is 17 residues long. CDR3 residues: CASSFGMITGVYNEQFF. The DNA of the CDR3 is TGTGCCAGCAGCTTTGGCATGATAACGGGGGTGTACAATGAGCAGTTCTTC.

V gene TRBV7-2 combines with J gene TRBJ2-1; 10 bases fit TRBD2. This CDR3 contains 15 residues. Unmatched junction bases numbered 6, after V lost 6 bases and J lost 4 bases. Germline CDR1 and CDR2: SGHTA and FQGNSA. The chain's CDR3 is CASSYLAGAYNEQFF. In nucleotides, the CDR3 is TGTGCCAGCAGTTATCTAGCGGGAGCGTACAATGAGCAGTTCTTC.

The rearrangement joins TRBV6-5 to TRBJ1-1; TRBD1 agrees at 7 bases. The V gene end was trimmed by 2 bases and the J gene end by 5 bases; junction bases not matched to a gene: 5. This CDR3 region has 14 residues. Germline CDR1 and CDR2: MNHEY and SVGAGI. Here the CDR3 reads CASSYKARGTEAFF. The CDR3, as DNA: TGTGCCAGCAGTTACAAAGCCAGGGGGACTGAAGCTTTCTTT.

This rearrangement joins TRBV3-1 (or the pseudogene TRBV3-2) to TRBJ2-2, with 12 bases matching TRBD1. The CDR3 runs 17 residues. The germline V gene has CDR1 LGHDT and CDR2 YNNKEL (reference sequence). The V segment lost 4 bases and the J segment 6 bases; nucleotides outside the gene matches: 9. The CDR3 DNA is TGTGCCAGCAGCCGACAGGGACAGGGGGCAGGATCCGGGGAGCTGTTTTTT. It is translated as CASSRQGQGAGSGELFF.

The genes are TRBV28 and TRBJ1-1, with 7 bases identical to TRBD1. Germline CDR1 is MDHEN and CDR2 is SYDVKM. J lost 4 bases, V lost 2 bases, and 7 bases had no gene match. The CDR3 runs to 15 residues. Written as DNA, the CDR3 is TGTGCCAGCAGTTTAAACAGGGGCGCTACCACTGAAGCTTTCTTT. It codes for CASSLNRGATTEAFF. The entire variable domain, with the rest obtained from reference TRBV28 and TRBJ1-1, is as follows: DVKVTQSSRYLVKRTGEKVFLECVQDMDHENMFWYRQDPGLGLRLIYFSYDVKMKEKGDIPEGYSVSREKKERFSLILESASTNQTSMYLCASSLNRGATTEAFFGQGTRLTVV.

In its sample, this clone was seen once. This chain uses TRBV7-9 with TRBJ1-2; D remains ambiguous. V was shortened by 5 bases and J by 5 bases, with 12 bases between the two germline ends. Germline loops: CDR1 SEHNR, CDR2 FQNEAQ (reference sequence). There are 13 residues in the CDR3. The chain's CDR3 is CASSRDTSYGYTF. The CDR3, as DNA: TGTGCCAGCAGCCGTGACACGAGTTATGGCTACACCTTC.